This T cell receptor (beta chain) was retrieved from a study of blood T cells in healthy people across ages. Study-level results: As naive T cell percentage varied, TCR beta diversity correlated strongly with it.

Next came a second PCR, run for roughly 6 to 11 cycles, which used a sample-barcoded 5' primer along with a J-beta primer mix. TCRdb itself ran the 5' RACE reads through MiXCR, one entry per CDR3 protein. The table has fewer than 600,000 distinct CDR3 sequences, 25% to 35% seen once; the top ten hold 3.6%. Germline CDR1 MNHEY, CDR2 SVGEGT. This CDR3 is built from 12 residues. V shed 8 bases and J shed 8 bases, with 10 bases lying between them. This clonotype was seen a few times. The antigen is not known. These data were likewise used in another study, on T cells of mothers and their children. As that report states: Samples were provided by three healthy Caucasian mothers and their six children. Maternal samples each gave over 9 million TCR beta CDR3 reads, and child samples roughly 3 million each.

Sequenced: blood. The chain is built from TRBV6-2 or TRBV6-3 and TRBJ1-6; D is unclear. The TCR sequence derives from a boy aged 2 to 9 in good health. CDR3 coding DNA: TGTGCCAGCGGAGAGACGGATTCACCCCTCCACTTT. Translated, it gives CASGETDSPLHF.